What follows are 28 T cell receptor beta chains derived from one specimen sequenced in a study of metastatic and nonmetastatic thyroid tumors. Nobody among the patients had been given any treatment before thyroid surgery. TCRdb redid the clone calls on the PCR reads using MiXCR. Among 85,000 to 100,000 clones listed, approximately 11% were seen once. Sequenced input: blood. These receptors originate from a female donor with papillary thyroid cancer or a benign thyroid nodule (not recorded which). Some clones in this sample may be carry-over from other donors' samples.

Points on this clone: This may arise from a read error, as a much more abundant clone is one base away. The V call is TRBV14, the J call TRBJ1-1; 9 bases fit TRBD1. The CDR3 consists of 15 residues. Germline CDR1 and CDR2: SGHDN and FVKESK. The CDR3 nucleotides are TGTGCCAGCAGCCTAAGGACAGGGGCCTACACTGAAGCTTTATTT. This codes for CASSLRTGAYTEALF.

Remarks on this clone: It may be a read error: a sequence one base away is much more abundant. The CDR3 region is CASSRSLKEQFF. The DNA for the CDR3 is TGTGCCAGCAGCCGCAGTCTTAAGGAGCAGTTCTTC. This chain joins TRBV28 and TRBJ2-1; D remains unclear. This CDR3 has 12 residues. V lost 6 bases, J lost 10 bases, and 13 bases lay in between. Germline CDR1 is MDHEN and CDR2 is SYDVKM. Full variable domain (rest looked up from reference TRBV28 and TRBJ2-1): DVKVTQSSRYLVKRTGEKVFLECVQDMDHENMFWYRQDPGLGLRLIYFSYDVKMKEKGDIPEGYSVSREKKERFSLILESASTNQTSMYLCASSRSLKEQFFGPGTRLTVL.

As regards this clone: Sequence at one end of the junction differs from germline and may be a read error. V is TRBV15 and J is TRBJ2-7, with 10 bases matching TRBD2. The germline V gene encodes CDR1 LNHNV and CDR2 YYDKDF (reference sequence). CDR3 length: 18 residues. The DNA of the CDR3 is TGTACCACCAGCGAGGACCAGCGGGAGGGCCGAAATGCCTACGAGCAGTACTTC. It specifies CTTSEDQREGRNAYEQYF.

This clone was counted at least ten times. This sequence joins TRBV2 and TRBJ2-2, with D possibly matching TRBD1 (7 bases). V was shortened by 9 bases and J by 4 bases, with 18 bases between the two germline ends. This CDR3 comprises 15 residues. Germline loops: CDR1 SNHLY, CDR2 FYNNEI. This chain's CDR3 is CASRTQGGSTGELFF. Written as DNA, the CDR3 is TGTGCCAGTCGCACCCAGGGGGGAAGCACCGGGGAGCTGTTTTTT. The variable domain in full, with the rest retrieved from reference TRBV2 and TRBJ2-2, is EPEVTQTPSHQVTQMGQEVILRCVPISNHLYFYWYRQILGQKVEFLVSFYNNEISEKSEIFDDQFSVERPDGSNFTLKIRSTKLEDSAMYFCASRTQGGSTGELFFGEGSRLTVL.

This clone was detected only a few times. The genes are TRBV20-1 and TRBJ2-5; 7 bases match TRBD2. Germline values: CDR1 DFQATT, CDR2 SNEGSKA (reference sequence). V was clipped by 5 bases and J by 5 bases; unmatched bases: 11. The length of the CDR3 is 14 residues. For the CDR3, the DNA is TGCAGTGCTGTTCCTCCTAGCGGATGGGAGACCCAGTACTTC. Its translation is CSAVPPSGWETQYF.

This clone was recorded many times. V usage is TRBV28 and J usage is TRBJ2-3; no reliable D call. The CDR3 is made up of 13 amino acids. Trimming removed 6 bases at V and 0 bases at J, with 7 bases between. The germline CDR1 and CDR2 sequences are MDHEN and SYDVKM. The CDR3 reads CASSRVSTDTQYF. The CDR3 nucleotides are TGTGCCAGCAGCCGCGTTAGCACAGATACGCAGTATTTT.

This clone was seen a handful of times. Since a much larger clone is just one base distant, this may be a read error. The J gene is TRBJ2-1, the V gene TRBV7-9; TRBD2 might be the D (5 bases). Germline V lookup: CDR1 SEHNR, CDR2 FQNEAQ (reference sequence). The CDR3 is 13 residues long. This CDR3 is CASSLAPSNDQFF. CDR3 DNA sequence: TGTGCCAGCAGCTTAGCCCCTAGCAATGATCAGTTCTTC.

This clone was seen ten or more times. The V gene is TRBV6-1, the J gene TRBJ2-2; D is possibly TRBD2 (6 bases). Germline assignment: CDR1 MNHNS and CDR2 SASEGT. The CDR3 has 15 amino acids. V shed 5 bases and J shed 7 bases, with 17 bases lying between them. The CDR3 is CASSLETSLIGELFF. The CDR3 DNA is TGTGCCAGCAGTCTTGAGACTAGTCTGATCGGGGAGCTGTTTTTT.

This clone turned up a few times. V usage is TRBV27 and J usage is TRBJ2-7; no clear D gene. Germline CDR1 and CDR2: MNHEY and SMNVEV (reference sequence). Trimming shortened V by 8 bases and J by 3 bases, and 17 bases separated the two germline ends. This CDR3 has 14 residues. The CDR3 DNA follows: TGTGCCAGCCTCAACGGCGTGGTGGACTACGAGCAGTACTTC. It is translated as CASLNGVVDYEQYF.

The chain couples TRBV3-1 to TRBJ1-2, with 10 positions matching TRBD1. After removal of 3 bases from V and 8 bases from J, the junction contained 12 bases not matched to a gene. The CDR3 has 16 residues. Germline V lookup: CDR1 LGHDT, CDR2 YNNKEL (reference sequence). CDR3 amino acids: CASSQGQGSTSSGYTF. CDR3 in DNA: TGTGCCAGCAGCCAGGGACAGGGGTCTACGTCAAGCGGCTACACCTTC.

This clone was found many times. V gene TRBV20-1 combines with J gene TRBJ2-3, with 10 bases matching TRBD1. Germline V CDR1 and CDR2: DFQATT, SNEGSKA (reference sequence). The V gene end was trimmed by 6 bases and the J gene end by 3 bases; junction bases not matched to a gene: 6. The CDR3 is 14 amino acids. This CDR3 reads CSAMPGQGTDTQYF. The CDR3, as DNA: TGCAGTGCAATGCCGGGACAGGGGACAGATACGCAGTATTTT.

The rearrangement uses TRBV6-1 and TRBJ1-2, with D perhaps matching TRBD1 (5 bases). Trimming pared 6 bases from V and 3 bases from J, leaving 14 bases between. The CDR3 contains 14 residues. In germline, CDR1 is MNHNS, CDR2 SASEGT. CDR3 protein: CASSRVPLYYGYTF. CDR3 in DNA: TGTGCCAGCAGCAGGGTCCCGCTATACTATGGCTACACCTTC.

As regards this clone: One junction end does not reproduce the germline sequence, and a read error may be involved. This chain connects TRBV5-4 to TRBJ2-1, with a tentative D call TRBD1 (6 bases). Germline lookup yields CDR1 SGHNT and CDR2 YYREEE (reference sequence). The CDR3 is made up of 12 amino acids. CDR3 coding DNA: TGTGCCAGCAGCTTGGGGGGGCTTGAGCAGTTTTTC. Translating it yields CASSLGGLEQFF. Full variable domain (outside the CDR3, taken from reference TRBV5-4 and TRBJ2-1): ETGVTQSPTHLIKTRGQQVTLRCSSQSGHNTVSWYQQALGQGPQFIFQYYREEENGRGNFPPRFSGLQFPNYSSELNVNALELDDSALYLCASSLGGLEQFFGPGTRLTVL.

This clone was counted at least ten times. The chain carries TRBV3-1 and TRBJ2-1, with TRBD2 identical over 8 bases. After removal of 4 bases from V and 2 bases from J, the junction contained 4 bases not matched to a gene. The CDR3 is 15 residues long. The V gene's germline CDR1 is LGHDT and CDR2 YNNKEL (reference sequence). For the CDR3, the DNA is TGTGCCAGCAGCCCGGGAGGGTCGACCTACAATGAGCAGTTCTTC. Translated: CASSPGGSTYNEQFF.

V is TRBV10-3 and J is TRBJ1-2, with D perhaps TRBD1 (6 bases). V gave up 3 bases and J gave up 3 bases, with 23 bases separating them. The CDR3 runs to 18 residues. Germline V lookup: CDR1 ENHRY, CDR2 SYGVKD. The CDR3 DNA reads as TGTGCCATCAGTGACGACAGGTACAGGTCTACTAGGGACTATGGCTACACCTTC. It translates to CAISDDRYRSTRDYGYTF.

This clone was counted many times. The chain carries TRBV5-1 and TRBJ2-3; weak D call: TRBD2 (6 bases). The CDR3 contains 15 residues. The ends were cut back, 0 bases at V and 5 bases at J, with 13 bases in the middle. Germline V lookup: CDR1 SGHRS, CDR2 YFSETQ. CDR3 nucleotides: TGCGCCAGCAGCTTGGGCGGGATGGGAGGAGATACGCAGTATTTT. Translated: CASSLGGMGGDTQYF.

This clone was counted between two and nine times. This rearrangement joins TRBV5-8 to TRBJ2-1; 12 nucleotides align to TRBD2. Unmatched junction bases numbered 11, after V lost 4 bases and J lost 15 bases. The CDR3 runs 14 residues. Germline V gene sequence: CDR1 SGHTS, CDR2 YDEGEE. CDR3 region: CASSLTTSGSSGFF. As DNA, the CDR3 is TGTGCCAGCAGCCTGACGACTAGCGGGAGCAGTGGGTTCTTC.

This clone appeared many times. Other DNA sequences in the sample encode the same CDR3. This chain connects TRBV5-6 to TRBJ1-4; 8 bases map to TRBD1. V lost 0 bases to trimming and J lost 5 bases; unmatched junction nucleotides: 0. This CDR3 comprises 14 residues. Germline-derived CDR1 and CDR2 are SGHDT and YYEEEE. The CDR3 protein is CASSLGQGNEKLFF. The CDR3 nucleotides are TGTGCCAGCAGCTTGGGACAGGGGAATGAAAAACTGTTTTTT.

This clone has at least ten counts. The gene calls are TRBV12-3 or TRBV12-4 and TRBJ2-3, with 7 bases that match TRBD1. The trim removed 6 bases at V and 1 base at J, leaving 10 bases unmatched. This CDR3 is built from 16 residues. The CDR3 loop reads CASRFKGALGTDTQYF. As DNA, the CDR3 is TGTGCCAGCAGATTCAAGGGGGCTCTTGGCACAGATACGCAGTATTTT.

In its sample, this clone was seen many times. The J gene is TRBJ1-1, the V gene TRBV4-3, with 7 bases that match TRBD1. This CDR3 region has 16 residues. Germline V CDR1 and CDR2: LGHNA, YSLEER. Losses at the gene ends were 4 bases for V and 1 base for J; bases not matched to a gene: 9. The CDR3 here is CASSRGTARENTEAFF. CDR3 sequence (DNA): TGCGCCAGCAGCCGGGGGACAGCGAGAGAGAACACTGAAGCTTTCTTT.

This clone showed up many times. The CDR3 DNA reads as TGTGCCTCAAAACGGACAGGGGGCACCGGGGAGCTGTTTTTT. Its protein product is CASKRTGGTGELFF. V and J are TRBV19 and TRBJ2-2, with 10 bases lining up with TRBD1. CDR1 and CDR2 (germline): LNHDA, SQIVND (reference sequence). The CDR3 is 14 residues long. The J segment lost 4 bases and the V segment lost 11 bases, leaving 7 bases of the junction unmatched.

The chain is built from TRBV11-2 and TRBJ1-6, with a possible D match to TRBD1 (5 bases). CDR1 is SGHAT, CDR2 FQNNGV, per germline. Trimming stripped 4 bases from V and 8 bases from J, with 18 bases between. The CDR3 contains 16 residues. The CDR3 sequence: CASSSGSGLGDSPLHF. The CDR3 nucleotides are TGTGCCAGCAGCTCAGGGTCGGGGTTGGGGGATTCACCCCTCCACTTT. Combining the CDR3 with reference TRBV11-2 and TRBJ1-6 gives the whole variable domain EAGVAQSPRYKIIEKRQSVAFWCNPISGHATLYWYQQILGQGPKLLIQFQNNGVVDDSQLPKDRFSAERLKGVDSTLKIQPAKLEDSAVYLCASSSGSGLGDSPLHFGNGTRLTVT.

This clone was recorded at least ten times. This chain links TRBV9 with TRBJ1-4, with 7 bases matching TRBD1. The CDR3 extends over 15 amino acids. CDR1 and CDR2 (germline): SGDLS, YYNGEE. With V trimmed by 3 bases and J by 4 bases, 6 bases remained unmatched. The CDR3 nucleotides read TGTGCCAGCAGCGCCTCAGGGGGGAGTAATGAAAAACTGTTTTTT. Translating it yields CASSASGGSNEKLFF. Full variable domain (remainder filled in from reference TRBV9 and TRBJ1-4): DSGVTQTPKHLITATGQRVTLRCSPRSGDLSVYWYQQSLDQGLQFLIQYYNGEERAKGNILERFSAQQFPDLHSELNLSSLELGDSALYFCASSASGGSNEKLFFGSGTQLSVL.

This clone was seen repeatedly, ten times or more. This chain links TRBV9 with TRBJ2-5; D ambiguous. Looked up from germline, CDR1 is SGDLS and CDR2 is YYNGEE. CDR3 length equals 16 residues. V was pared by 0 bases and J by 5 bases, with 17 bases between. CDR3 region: CASSVGSDPSWETQYF. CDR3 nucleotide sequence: TGTGCCAGCAGCGTAGGGTCGGACCCCTCCTGGGAGACCCAGTACTTC.

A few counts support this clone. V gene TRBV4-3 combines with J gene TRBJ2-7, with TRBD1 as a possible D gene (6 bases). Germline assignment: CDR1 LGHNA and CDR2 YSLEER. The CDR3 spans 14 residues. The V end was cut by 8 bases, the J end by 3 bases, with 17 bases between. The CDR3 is CASGRGPDSYEQYF. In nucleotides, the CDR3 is TGCGCCAGCGGCCGTGGCCCGGACAGCTACGAGCAGTACTTC.

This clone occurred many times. The CDR3 nucleotides read TGCATTCCCCCCCAGGCCAAACTGTTTTTT. Amino acid sequence: CIPPQAKLFF. The chain combines TRBV20-1 with TRBJ1-4; no clear D gene. From germline, CDR1 is DFQATT and CDR2 SNEGSKA (reference sequence). The CDR3 has 10 amino acids.

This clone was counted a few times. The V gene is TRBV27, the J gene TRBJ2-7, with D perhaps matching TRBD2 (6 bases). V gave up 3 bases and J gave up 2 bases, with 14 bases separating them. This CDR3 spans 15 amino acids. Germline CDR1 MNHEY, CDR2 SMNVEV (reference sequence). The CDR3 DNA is TGTGCCAGCAGTTTTATAGGGACTGCAGCCTACGAGCAGTACTTC. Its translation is CASSFIGTAAYEQYF.

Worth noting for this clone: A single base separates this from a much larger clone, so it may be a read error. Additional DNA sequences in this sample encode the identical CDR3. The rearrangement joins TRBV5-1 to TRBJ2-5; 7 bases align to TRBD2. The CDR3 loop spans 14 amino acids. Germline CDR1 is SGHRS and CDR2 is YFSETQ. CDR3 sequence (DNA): TGTGCCAGCAGCTTGGTCGGGGGGCAAGAGACCCAGTACTTC. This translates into CASSLVGGQETQYF. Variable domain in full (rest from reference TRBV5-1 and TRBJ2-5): KAGVTQTPRYLIKTRGQQVTLSCSPISGHRSVSWYQQTPGQGLQFLFEYFSETQRNKGNFPGRFSGRQFSNSRSEMNVSTLELGDSALYLCASSLVGGQETQYFGPGTRLLVL.